In this sample, the clone carrying this TCR beta chain turned up once. Its antigen is unidentified. Sequencing was performed with immunoSEQ multiplex PCR; in TCRdb, only in-frame clones are kept and a portion is missing. The sample lists 150,000 to 200,000 clones, about 89% occurring once. This sample is drawn from a study of cytomegalovirus exposure and HLA in healthy donors. Study conclusions and caveats: Researchers counted around 180 TCR beta chains as cytomegalovirus-associated. Three CMV-associated chains proved CMV antigen-specific in vitro.

The germline V and J ends were trimmed by 3 bases and 2 bases, with 5 bases remaining between them. The CDR3 is 12 residues long. Germline values: CDR1 SGHNT, CDR2 YYREEE (reference sequence). The sequence derives from a woman aged 18-30 years in good health and CMV-seropositive. V gene TRBV5-4 combines with J gene TRBJ1-1, with D unclear. Specimen: PBMCs. The CDR3 DNA reads as TGTGCCAGCAGCTCCCCAAACACTGAAGCTTTCTTT. This gives the protein CASSSPNTEAFF.